The rows below give T cell receptor beta chains drawn from one sample of a study of blood T cell repertoires in COVID-19. Some clones are missing from TCRdb's copy, which holds only in-frame ones; the method was immunoSEQ multiplex PCR. The table has approximately 400,000 clones, about 91% seen once. Source material: peripheral blood. Receptors originate from a woman aged 45-65 years with COVID-19, enrolled during active disease. Each CDR3 is given with its conserved first and last residue. D genes are given only for firm matches. Not every row has a clone size; where given, it reads once, few, many or a size class.

abundance	v_gene	d_gene	j_gene	CDR3nt	CDR3aa
-	TRBV6-2/TRBV6-3	-	TRBJ2-7	TGTGCCAGCAGTTACGCGAATCGGGGGACAGTTGCCTACGAGCAGTACTTC	CASSYANRGTVAYEQYF
-	TRBV4-1	TRBD1	TRBJ1-1	TGCGCCAGCAGCAGCGGACAGGTACTGGGAGCTTTCTTT	CASSSGQVLGAFF
-	TRBV18	TRBD2	TRBJ2-1	TGTGCCAGCTCACCCGTAACGGGGGGGGTCGGGAATGAGCAGTTCTTC	CASSPVTGGVGNEQFF
-	TRBV6-5	-	TRBJ2-2	TGTGCCAGCAGTTATGGCTCACGAACCGGGGAGCTGTTTTTT	CASSYGSRTGELFF
-	TRBV4-2	-	TRBJ2-1	TGTGCCAGCAGCCCAGGGGCCGAGGGGGGGCTATCCTACAATGAGCAGTTCTTC	CASSPGAEGGLSYNEQFF
-	TRBV11-2	-	TRBJ1-2	TGTGCCAGCACCACCGCCGTACAGCCCCTCTTC	CASTTAVQPLF
-	TRBV24-1	TRBD2	TRBJ2-5	TGTGCCACCAGTGACTCCGGGACTAGCGGGGGCCCACGGGGTGAGACCCAGTACTTC	CATSDSGTSGGPRGETQYF
-	TRBV11-2	-	TRBJ2-3	TGTGCCAGCAGTCGGGGGACCGATACGCAGTATTTT	CASSRGTDTQYF
-	TRBV30	-	TRBJ1-4	TGTGCCTGGAGTGTGACAGGATCTAATGAAAAACTGTTTTTT	CAWSVTGSNEKLFF
-	TRBV4-2	-	TRBJ1-5	TGTGCCAGCAGCCGTGGTCGCGGTCAGCCCCAGCATTTT	CASSRGRGQPQHF
-	TRBV24-1	-	TRBJ2-5	TGTGCCACCAGTGACCATAAAGGCGGTGGAGAGACCCAGTACTTC	CATSDHKGGGETQYF
-	TRBV4-1	-	TRBJ1-1	TGCGCCAGCAGCCAAGGACAGTCGGTCACTGAAGCTTTCTTT	CASSQGQSVTEAFF
-	TRBV5-1	TRBD1	TRBJ2-1	TGCGCCAGCCTGGACCCCGGACAGGGCGAAACCTCGCAGGAGTTCTTC	CASLDPGQGETSQEFF
-	TRBV6-5	TRBD1	TRBJ1-5	TGTGCCAGCACCACAGGGGGCTTTAGCAATCAGCCCCAGCATTTT	CASTTGGFSNQPQHF
-	TRBV19	-	TRBJ1-5	TGTGCCAGTAGGTACAGGGTAGGGAATCAGCCCCAGCATTTT	CASRYRVGNQPQHF
-	TRBV19	-	TRBJ1-5	TGTGCCAGTAGTGTGTCAGGGGCGAATCAGCCCCAGCATTTT	CASSVSGANQPQHF
-	TRBV11-2	TRBD1	TRBJ1-2	TGTGCCAGCAGCCGACAGGGGGGGATTTATGGCTACACCTTC	CASSRQGGIYGYTF
once	TRBV11-2	-	TRBJ2-5	TGTGCCAGCAGCGCCTTAGCGGTGAGGGAGACCCAGTACTTC	CASSALAVRETQYF
-	TRBV12-3/TRBV12-4	-	TRBJ2-1	TGTGCCAGCAGTGTGACTTGGAGAGGCGAGCAGTTCTTC	CASSVTWRGEQFF
-	TRBV6-5	-	TRBJ1-2	TGTGCCAGCAGCCGAGTCAGGGTTCCGGATGGCTACACCTTC	CASSRVRVPDGYTF
-	TRBV7-2	-	TRBJ2-7	TGTGCCAGCAGCCCCCAGGGGGGAGGCTACGAGCAGTACTTC	CASSPQGGGYEQYF
-	TRBV30	-	TRBJ1-2	TGTGCCTGGAGTGTCTCCCCCTATGGCTACACCTTC	CAWSVSPYGYTF
-	TRBV6-5	-	TRBJ1-1	TGTGCCAGCAGTCCCCTTATGGGGGGTACTGAAGCTTTCTTT	CASSPLMGGTEAFF
-	TRBV9	TRBD2	TRBJ2-1	TGTGCCAGCAGCGACCGACTAGCGGGGGCGAACAATGAGCAGTTCTTC	CASSDRLAGANNEQFF
-	TRBV3-1/TRBV3-2	-	TRBJ1-2	TGTGCCAGCAGCCAAGAGTCCCGCGCCTCTTATGGCTACACCTTC	CASSQESRASYGYTF
-	TRBV7-3	-	TRBJ2-4	TGTGCCAGCAGCGTGAGTTACGGAAACATTCAGTACTTC	CASSVSYGNIQYF
-	TRBV11-1	-	TRBJ1-2	TGTGCCAGCAGCTCCCCCCGGTGGGGGGAAGTCACCTTC	CASSSPRWGEVTF
-	TRBV3-1/TRBV3-2	-	TRBJ1-5	TGTGCCAGCAGCCAAGATACGGGGAATCAGCCCCAGCATTTT	CASSQDTGNQPQHF
-	TRBV5-8	-	TRBJ2-2	TGTGCCAGCAGCTCAGGGTTCGGGGAGCTGTTTTTT	CASSSGFGELFF
-	TRBV2	-	TRBJ2-5	TGTGCCAGCACTAGGAGGGGCGGGGAGACCCAGTACTTC	CASTRRGGETQYF
once	TRBV7-2	TRBD2	TRBJ2-5	TGTGCCAGCAGCTTAGTCCCTACTAGCGGGGGGGAGACCCAGTACTTC	CASSLVPTSGGETQYF
-	TRBV19	-	TRBJ1-3	TGTGCCAGTAGTCCTAGGTGGAGGGTCTCTGGAAACACCATATATTTT	CASSPRWRVSGNTIYF
-	TRBV5-1	-	TRBJ1-1	TGCGCCAGCAGCATCGGGACAACCGGAGGCACTGAAGCTTTCTTT	CASSIGTTGGTEAFF
-	TRBV7-2	TRBD2	TRBJ2-5	TGTGCCAGCAGCGTCGTTAGCGGGGGGGTGGAAGAGACCCAGTACTTC	CASSVVSGGVEETQYF
-	TRBV5-4	-	TRBJ1-1	TGTGCCAGCAGCTTCTCTGACACTGAAGCTTTCTTT	CASSFSDTEAFF
-	TRBV2	-	TRBJ2-6	TGTGCCAGCAGTGAGCCGAGGAGGGCGGCTGGGGCCAACGTCCTGACTTTC	CASSEPRRAAGANVLTF
-	TRBV19	-	TRBJ1-5	TGTGCCAGTAGTATAGGAGGGCCCTATAGCAATCAGCCCCAGCATTTT	CASSIGGPYSNQPQHF
few	TRBV6-5	-	TRBJ2-2	TGTGCCAGCAGGCGGAGGGAAGGCACCGGGGAGCTGTTTTTT	CASRRREGTGELFF
-	TRBV11-2	TRBD1	TRBJ2-5	TGTGCCAGCAGCTATAACGGACAGGGAGAGACCCAGTACTTC	CASSYNGQGETQYF
-	TRBV10-3	-	TRBJ2-7	TGTGCCATCAGCAACGTACAGCGGTCCTACGAGCAGTACTTC	CAISNVQRSYEQYF
-	TRBV7-8	-	TRBJ1-3	TGTGCCAGCAGCCTTTTCAGGGGAAATGGAAACACCATATATTTT	CASSLFRGNGNTIYF
-	TRBV29-1	-	TRBJ2-2	TGCAGCGTTGACAGGGTTGGCACCGGGGAGCTGTTTTTT	CSVDRVGTGELFF
-	TRBV6-5	TRBD1	TRBJ2-1	TGTGCCAGCACCCTGGGACAGGCCTCCTACAATGAGCAGTTCTTC	CASTLGQASYNEQFF
once	TRBV10-2	TRBD1	TRBJ1-4	TGCGCCAGCAGTGAGCCTGCCTGGACAGGAACTAATGAAAAACTGTTTTTT	CASSEPAWTGTNEKLFF
-	TRBV5-1	TRBD1	TRBJ1-3	TGCGCCAGCAGCCCTTCCCTACAGGGGGCTGGAAACACCATATATTTT	CASSPSLQGAGNTIYF
-	TRBV5-1	-	TRBJ1-1	TGCGCCAGCAGCTTGGGCAACGGGATACAGGGTGGTTGGGCTTTCTTT	CASSLGNGIQGGWAFF
once	TRBV25-1	TRBD1	TRBJ2-3	TGTGCCAGCAGACCCAGACAGGGCCCCCCAGATACGCAGTATTTT	CASRPRQGPPDTQYF
-	TRBV30	-	TRBJ1-1	TGTGCCTGGAGTTTAGGAGGGGACACTGAAGCTTTCTTT	CAWSLGGDTEAFF
-	TRBV18	TRBD1	TRBJ1-6	TGTGCCAGCTCACCAGAGGGCCAGGGGGGATCACCCCTCCACTTT	CASSPEGQGGSPLHF